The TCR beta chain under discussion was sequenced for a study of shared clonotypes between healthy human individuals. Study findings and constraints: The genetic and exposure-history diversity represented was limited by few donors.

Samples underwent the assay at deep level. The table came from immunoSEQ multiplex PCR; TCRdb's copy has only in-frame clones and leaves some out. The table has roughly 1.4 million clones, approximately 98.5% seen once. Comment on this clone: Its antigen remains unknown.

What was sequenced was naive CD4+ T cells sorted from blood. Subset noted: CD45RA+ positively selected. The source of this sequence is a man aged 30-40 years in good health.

The CDR3: CASSRKTQYF. DNA of the CDR3: TGTGCCAGCAGTAGAAAGACCCAGTACTTC. This chain joins TRBV28 and TRBJ2-5; no definite D call. Germline values: CDR1 MDHEN, CDR2 SYDVKM. The CDR3 is made up of 10 amino acids. V lost 5 bases to trimming and J lost 6 bases, with 4 bases between them.